This TCR beta chain was recorded in a study of human T cells and chemical hapten exposure. In the library, unique molecular identifiers were attached to individual cDNA molecules. The authors' processing: Sample TCR counts, which ranged from 23,224 to 690,600, had a median of approximately 100,000. TCRdb reprocessed the RACE reads via MiXCR and lists one record per CDR3 protein. TCRdb assigned the V and J calls; the authors' analysis was not used. This table holds fewer than 400,000 distinct CDR3 sequences, approximately 6.3% found once. Time point specified: patch test 1, 2 weeks after DPC sensitization. Treatment reported: therapeutic diphenylcyclopropenone sensitization with weekly scalp DPC. The study enrolled 18 to 70-year-old alopecia patients suitable for DPC. Looked up from germline, CDR1 is LGHNA and CDR2 is YSLEER. The CDR3 contains 15 residues. Trimming took 4 bases from V and 4 from J; bases not matched to a gene: 7.

The chain carries TRBV4-3 and TRBJ2-3; TRBD2 matches 8 bases. Sequencing used whole blood, obtained in connection with sensitization to the hapten diphenylcyclopropenone (DPC). This receptor was obtained from a young woman with alopecia areata. Some clones in this sample may be carry-over from other donors' samples. The CDR3 coding sequence is TGCGCCAGCAGCCCCAGCGGGGGAATCGCAGATACGCAGTATTTT. This sequence encodes CASSPSGGIADTQYF.